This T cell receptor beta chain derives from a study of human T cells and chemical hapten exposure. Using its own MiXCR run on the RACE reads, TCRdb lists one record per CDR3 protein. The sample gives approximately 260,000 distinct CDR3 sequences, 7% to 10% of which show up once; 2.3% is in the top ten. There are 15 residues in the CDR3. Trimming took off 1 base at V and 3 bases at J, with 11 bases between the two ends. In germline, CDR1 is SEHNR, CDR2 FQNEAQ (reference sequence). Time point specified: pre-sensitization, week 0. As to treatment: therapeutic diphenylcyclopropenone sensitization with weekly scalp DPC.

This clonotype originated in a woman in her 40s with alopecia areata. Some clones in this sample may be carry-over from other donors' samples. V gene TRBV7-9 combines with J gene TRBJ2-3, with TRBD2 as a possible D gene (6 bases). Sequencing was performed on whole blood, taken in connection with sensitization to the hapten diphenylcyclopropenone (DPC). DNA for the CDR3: TGTGCCAGCAGCTTAGGTTTGGGACTGACAGATACGCAGTATTTT. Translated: CASSLGLGLTDTQYF.